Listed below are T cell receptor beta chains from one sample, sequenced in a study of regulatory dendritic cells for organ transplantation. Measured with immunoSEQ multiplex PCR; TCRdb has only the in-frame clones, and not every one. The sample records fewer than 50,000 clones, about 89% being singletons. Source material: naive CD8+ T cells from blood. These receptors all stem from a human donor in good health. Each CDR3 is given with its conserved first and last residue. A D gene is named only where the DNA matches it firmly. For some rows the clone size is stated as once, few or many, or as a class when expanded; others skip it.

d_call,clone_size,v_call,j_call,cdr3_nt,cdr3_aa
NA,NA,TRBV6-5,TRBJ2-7,TGTGCCAGCACCGGAGGGGGCGGGGGGATCTACGAGCAGTACTTC,CASTGGGGGIYEQYF
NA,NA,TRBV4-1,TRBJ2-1,TGCGCCAGCAGCTACCACGGGTCCGGGAATGAGCAGTTCTTC,CASSYHGSGNEQFF
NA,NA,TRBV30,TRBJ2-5,TGTGCCTGGGATTACTACAGGCAGACCCAGTACTTC,CAWDYYRQTQYF
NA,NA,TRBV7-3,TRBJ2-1,TGTGCCAGCAGCCCCGCCTGGAACAATGAGCAGTTCTTC,CASSPAWNNEQFF
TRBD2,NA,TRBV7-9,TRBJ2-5,TGTGCCGGTGACGCCGGGACTAGCGGGAATAAAGAGACCCAGTACTTC,CAGDAGTSGNKETQYF
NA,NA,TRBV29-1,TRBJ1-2,TGCAGCGTTGAAGCTGGAAGTTATGGCTACACCTTC,CSVEAGSYGYTF
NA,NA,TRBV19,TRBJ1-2,TGTGCCAGTATGGGGCCTCAATTCTATGGCTACACCTTC,CASMGPQFYGYTF
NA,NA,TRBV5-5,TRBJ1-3,TGTGCCAGCAGCTTAGAGGGATACTCTGGAAACACCATATATTTT,CASSLEGYSGNTIYF
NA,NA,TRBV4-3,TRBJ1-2,TGCGCCAGCAGCCAAGAGGAGGCAGACTATGGCTACACCTTC,CASSQEEADYGYTF
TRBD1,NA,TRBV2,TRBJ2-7,TGTGCCGGCTCCGGGACAGGGGGTTTTTTAGGGTACTTC,CAGSGTGGFLGYF
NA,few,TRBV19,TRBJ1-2,TGTGCCAGTAGTGTCGCGGCGCCCCGGGATGGCTACACCTTC,CASSVAAPRDGYTF
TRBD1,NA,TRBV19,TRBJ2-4,TGTGCCAGTTATGACAGGGGACAAAACATTCAGTACTTC,CASYDRGQNIQYF
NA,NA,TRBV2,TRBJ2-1,TGTGCCAGCAGTGACCCCCAGCGTCCCGGAGAGCAGTTCTTC,CASSDPQRPGEQFF
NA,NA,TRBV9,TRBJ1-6,TGTGCCAGCAGCGTAGAGGGCAGCTCCTATAATTCACCCCTCCACTTT,CASSVEGSSYNSPLHF
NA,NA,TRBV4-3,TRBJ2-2,TGCGCCAGCAGCCAAGATTCTGTCTTCGGCGGAACCGGGGAGCTGTTTTTT,CASSQDSVFGGTGELFF
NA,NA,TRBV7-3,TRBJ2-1,TGTGCCAGCAGCCCCCGGGGCAGGACGAGCTCCTACAATGAGCAGTTCTTC,CASSPRGRTSSYNEQFF
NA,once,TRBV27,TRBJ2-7,TGTGCCAGCAGTTTGTCCGGGACGGGCGGCTACGAGCAGTACTTC,CASSLSGTGGYEQYF
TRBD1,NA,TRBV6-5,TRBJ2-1,TGTGCCAGCAGTTACTCTACAGGGGTCTCTATCAATGAGCAGTTCTTC,CASSYSTGVSINEQFF
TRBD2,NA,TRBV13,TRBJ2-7,TGTGCCAGCAGTAGAGCTAGCGGGGTTTCACCTTACGAGCAGTACTTC,CASSRASGVSPYEQYF
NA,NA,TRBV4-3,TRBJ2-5,TGCGCCAGCAGCCAGGGCATACAAGAGACCCAGTACTTC,CASSQGIQETQYF
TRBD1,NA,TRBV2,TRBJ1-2,TGTGCCACCTGGACAGGGAACTATGGCTACACCTTC,CATWTGNYGYTF
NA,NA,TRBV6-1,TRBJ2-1,TGTGCCAGCAGTGAAGCGCTCGTTCCCCTTGCCAATGAGCAGTTCTTC,CASSEALVPLANEQFF
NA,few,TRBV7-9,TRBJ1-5,TGTGCCAGCAGCTCCCGCGGAGGAAATCAGCCCCAGCATTTT,CASSSRGGNQPQHF
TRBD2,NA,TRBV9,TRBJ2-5,TGTGCCAGCAGCGTAGTGGGGGGGATTGAGACCCAGTACTTC,CASSVVGGIETQYF
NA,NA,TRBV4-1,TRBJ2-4,TGCGCCAGCTCCCCTAAGGCCACCCCGGCGGACATTCAGTACTTC,CASSPKATPADIQYF
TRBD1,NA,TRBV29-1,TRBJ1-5,TGCAGCGCGGCTGGGACAGACAATCCCAATCAGCCCCAGCATTTT,CSAAGTDNPNQPQHF